The T cell receptor (beta chain) under discussion was sequenced for a study of T cell clones after liver transplantation. Points on this clone: Its target is unknown.

The germline CDR1 and CDR2 sequences are LNHNV and YYDKDF (reference sequence). This CDR3 is 17 amino acids long. The germline V and J ends were trimmed by 0 bases and 4 bases, with 19 bases remaining between them. Method: immunoSEQ multiplex PCR; TCRdb's copy keeps in-frame clones and lacks some. The profile shows 90,000 to 120,000 clones, roughly 80% of them singletons. Study-level points and caveats: In 5 of 8 subjects, circulating graft-donor-reactive CD4 TCRbeta sequences fell significantly after transplant.

The receptor was isolated from a human donor who received a liver transplant. The sequencing here drew on CD4+ T cells from blood, taken before liver transplant. The chain uses TRBV15 and TRBJ2-7, with D possibly being TRBD2 (6 bases). The CDR3 coding sequence is TGTGCCACCAGCAGAGATCCGGGTCCCGGGAGACGATACGAGCAGTACTTC. Its protein product is CATSRDPGPGRRYEQYF.